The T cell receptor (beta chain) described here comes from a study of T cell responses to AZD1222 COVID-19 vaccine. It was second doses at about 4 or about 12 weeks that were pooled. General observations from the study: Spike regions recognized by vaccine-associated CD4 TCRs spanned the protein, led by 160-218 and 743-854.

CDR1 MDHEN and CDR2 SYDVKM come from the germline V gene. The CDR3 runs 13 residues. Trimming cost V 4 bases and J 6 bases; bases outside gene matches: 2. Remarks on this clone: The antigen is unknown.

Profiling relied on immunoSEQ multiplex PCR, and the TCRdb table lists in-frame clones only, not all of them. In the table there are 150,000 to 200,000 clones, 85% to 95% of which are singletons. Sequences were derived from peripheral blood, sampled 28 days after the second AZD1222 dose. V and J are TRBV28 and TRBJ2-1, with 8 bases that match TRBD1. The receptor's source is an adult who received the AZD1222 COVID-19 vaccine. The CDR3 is CASSSGQGNEQFF. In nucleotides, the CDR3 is TGTGCCAGCAGTTCAGGACAGGGCAATGAGCAGTTCTTC.